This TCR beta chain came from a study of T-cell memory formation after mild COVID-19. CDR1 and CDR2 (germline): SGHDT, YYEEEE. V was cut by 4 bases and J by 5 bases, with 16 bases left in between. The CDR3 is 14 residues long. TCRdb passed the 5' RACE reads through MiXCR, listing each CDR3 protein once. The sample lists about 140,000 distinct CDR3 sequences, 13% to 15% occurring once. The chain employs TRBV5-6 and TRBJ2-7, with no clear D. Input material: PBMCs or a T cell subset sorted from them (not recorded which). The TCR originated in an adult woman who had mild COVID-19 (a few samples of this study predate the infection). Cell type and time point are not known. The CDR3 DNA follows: TGTGCCAGCAGCCCTGGTGCCGGGTGGCACGAGCAGTACTTC. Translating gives CASSPGAGWHEQYF.